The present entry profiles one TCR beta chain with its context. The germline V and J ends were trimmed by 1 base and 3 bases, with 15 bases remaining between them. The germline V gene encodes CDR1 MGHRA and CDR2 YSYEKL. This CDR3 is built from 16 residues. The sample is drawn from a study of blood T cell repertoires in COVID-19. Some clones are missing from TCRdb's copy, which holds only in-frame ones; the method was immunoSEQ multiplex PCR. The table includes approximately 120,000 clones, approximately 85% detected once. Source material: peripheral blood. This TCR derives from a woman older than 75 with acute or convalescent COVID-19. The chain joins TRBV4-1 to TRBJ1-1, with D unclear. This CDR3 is CASSQADPSAHTEAFF. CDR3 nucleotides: TGCGCCAGCAGCCAAGCAGACCCCTCAGCGCACACTGAAGCTTTCTTT.